The T cell receptor (beta chain) under discussion was sequenced for a study of cytomegalovirus exposure and HLA in healthy donors (dated by TCRdb to the late 2010s). Background for the entire study: According to a later analysis, the approximately 120 validation repertoires were produced on the same platform as the approximately 690 repertoires of the first cohort. High-throughput TCR immunosequencing, statistical association of individual TCRs with disease status, and machine learning were combined to predict cytomegalovirus infection status. Along with the approximately 650-subject first cohort, a separate validation cohort of over a hundred different subjects was used. The study aimed to test whether signatures of past pathogen exposure could be identified by cataloging public T cell receptors. Summary of the overall study and its limitations: The authors suggested that the approach could potentially be generalized to other disease states and immunological phenotypes. Most TCR sequences were seen in very few donors, while some public TCRs were found in many individuals. The validation cohort had no HLA typing available for a later analysis, so co-occurrence within that cohort was assessed over all 120 or so repertoires. A few of the identified cytomegalovirus-associated TCR beta chains were confirmed in vitro to be specific for cytomegalovirus antigens. The study listed 150 to 200 TCR beta chains as associated with cytomegalovirus. Subsequent analysis determined that TCRs grouped into clusters in the first cohort also showed a tendency toward co-occurrence across the 130 or so validation repertoires, and approximately 94% of cluster scores exceeded 0. In both the original and validation cohorts, the classifier was reported to diagnose cytomegalovirus status with high specificity and sensitivity.

Concerning this clone itself: Its antigen is unknown. No clone much larger than this one lies a single base away; base qualities are absent.

Library creation used the immunoSEQ multiplex PCR assay. The study's own analysis went as follows. A statistical classification framework was built for diagnosing cytomegalovirus status from the catalog of TCR beta chain sequences. TCRdb took this table from immuneACCESS and kept in-frame rearrangements with V and J called. Such tables lack part of the clones; where checked against another copy, unresolved V genes explain under half of the gap, and the rest is unexplained. The DNA gave D and trimming, while V, J and clone size come from that table. This sample comprises approximately 210,000 clones, about 90% of them detected only once. Of the sample, about 3% is held by the ten largest clones. The CDR3 goes from the cysteine to the phenylalanine over 15 residues. Just CDR3 DNA is preserved here, 45 bases in frame from base 1. CDR1 SEHNR and CDR2 FQNEAQ were looked up in the germline V gene (reference sequence). Trimming at the junction amounts to 5 bases on V and 4 bases on J, and the germline ends lie 16 bases apart.

Separate from the roughly 660-subject first cohort, the validation cohort of some 130 subjects was the group to which the donors belonged. The V and J genes are TRBV7-9 and TRBJ2-3; the D segment could be TRBD1, given 5 matching bases. The specimen sequenced was PBMCs. This clonotype was obtained from a woman younger than 35 in good health and CMV-seronegative. The bases are TGTGCCAGCAGCCCCCCTGGGGCGTATTCAGATACGCAGTATTTT. The encoded protein is CASSPPGAYSDTQYF.